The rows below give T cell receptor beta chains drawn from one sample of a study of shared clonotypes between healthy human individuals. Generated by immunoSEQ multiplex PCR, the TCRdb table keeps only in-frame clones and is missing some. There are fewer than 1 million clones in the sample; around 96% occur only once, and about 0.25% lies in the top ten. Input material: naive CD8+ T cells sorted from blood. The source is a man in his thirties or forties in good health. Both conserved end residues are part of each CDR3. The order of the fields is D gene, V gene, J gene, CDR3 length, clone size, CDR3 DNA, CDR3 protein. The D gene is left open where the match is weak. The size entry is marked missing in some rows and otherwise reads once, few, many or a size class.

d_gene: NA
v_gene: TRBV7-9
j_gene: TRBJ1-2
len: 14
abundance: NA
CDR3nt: TGTGCCAGCAGCTTAGCGAGGGGGAGCGATGGCTACACCTTC
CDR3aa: CASSLARGSDGYTF

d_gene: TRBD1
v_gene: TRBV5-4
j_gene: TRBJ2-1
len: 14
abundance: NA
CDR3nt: TGTGCCAGCAGCTCGGACAGGCGGAAGCATGAGCAGTTCTTC
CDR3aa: CASSSDRRKHEQFF

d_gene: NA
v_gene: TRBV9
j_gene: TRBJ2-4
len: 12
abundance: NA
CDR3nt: TGTGCCAGCAGTGGGGGAGAAAACATTCAGTACTTC
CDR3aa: CASSGGENIQYF

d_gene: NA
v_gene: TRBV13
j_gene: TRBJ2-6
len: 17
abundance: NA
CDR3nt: TGTGCCAGCAGCCCGGACACCGCGAGAAGTGGGGCCAACGTCCTGACTTTC
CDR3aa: CASSPDTARSGANVLTF

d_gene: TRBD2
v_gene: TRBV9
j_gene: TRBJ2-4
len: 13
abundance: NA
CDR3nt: TGTGCCAGCAGCGTAGGACTAGCGGGATTTCAGTACTTC
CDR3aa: CASSVGLAGFQYF

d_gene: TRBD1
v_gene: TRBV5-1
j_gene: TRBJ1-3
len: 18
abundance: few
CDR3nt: TGCGCCAGCAGCCCCCGGACAGGGGCCTCCCACTCTGGAAACACCATATATTTT
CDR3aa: CASSPRTGASHSGNTIYF

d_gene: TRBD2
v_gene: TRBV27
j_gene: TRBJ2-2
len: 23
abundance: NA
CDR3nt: TGTGCCAGCAGTAGCCAGTCGTCTCAGGGATGGGTTAGCGGGAGGGCGGGCGCCGGGGAGCTGTTTTTT
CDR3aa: CASSSQSSQGWVSGRAGAGELFF

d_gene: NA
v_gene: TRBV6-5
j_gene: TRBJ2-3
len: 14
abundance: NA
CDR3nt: TGTGCCAGCAGCCCATTGTGGTCGGAAGATACGCAGTATTTT
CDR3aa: CASSPLWSEDTQYF

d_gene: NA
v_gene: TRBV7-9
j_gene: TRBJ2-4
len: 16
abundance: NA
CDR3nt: TGTGCCAGCAGCCACGGGAAGCCCATAGCCAAAAACATTCAGTACTTC
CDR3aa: CASSHGKPIAKNIQYF

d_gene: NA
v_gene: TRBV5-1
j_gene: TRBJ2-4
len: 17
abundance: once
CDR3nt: TGCGCCAGCAGCCAGAGACCGGGACACACCGCCAAAAACATTCAGTACTTC
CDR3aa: CASSQRPGHTAKNIQYF

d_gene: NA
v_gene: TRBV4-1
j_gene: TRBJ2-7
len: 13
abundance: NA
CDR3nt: TGCGCCAGCAGCCCAATCGTGGGGGACGAGCAGTACTTC
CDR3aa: CASSPIVGDEQYF

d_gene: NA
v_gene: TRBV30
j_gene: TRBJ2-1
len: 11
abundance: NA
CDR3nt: TGTGCCTGGTCTTCCGGTAACGAGCAGTTCTTC
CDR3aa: CAWSSGNEQFF

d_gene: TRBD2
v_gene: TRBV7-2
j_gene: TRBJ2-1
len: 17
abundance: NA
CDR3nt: TGTGCCAGCAGCTTAGGCGGGAGGCGGAGCTCCTACAATGAGCAGTTCTTC
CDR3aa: CASSLGGRRSSYNEQFF

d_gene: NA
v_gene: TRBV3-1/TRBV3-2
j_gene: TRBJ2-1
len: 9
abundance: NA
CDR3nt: TGTGCCAGCTACTCCGAGCAGTTCTTC
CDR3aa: CASYSEQFF

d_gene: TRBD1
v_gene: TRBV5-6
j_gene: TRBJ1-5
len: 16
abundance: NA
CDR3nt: TGTGCCAGCAGCTTGGCAAACGACAGGGGGCATCAGCCCCAGCATTTT
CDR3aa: CASSLANDRGHQPQHF

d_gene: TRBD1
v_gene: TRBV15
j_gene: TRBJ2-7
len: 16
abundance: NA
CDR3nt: TGTGCCACCAGCCTTAACCCGGGACAGGGGGTTTACGAGCAGTACTTC
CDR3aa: CATSLNPGQGVYEQYF

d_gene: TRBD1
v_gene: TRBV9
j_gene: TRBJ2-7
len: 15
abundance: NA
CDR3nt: TGTGCCAGCAGCGTGGACAGGGACAGCCTATACGAGCAGTACTTC
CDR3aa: CASSVDRDSLYEQYF

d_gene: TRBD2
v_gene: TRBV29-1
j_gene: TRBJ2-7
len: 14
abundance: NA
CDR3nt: TGCAGCGTCGGGGGGCGGGAGGGCTCCTACGAGCAGTACTTC
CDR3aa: CSVGGREGSYEQYF

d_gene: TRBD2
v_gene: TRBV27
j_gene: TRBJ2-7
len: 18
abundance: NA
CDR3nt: TGTGCCAGTTGGGGGGCGGGGACTAGCGGGACCACACCCTACGAGCAGTACTTC
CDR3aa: CASWGAGTSGTTPYEQYF

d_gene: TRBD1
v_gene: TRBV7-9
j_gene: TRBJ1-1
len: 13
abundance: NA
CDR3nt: TGTGCCAGCAGCCAGACAGGGCGGACTGAAGCTTTCTTT
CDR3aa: CASSQTGRTEAFF

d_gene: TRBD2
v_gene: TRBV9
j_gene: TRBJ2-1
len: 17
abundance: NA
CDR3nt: TGTGCCAGCAGCGGGACTAGCGGGATTAGCTCCTACAATGAGCAGTTCTTC
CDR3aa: CASSGTSGISSYNEQFF

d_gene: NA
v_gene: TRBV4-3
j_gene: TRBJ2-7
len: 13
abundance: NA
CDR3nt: TGCGCCAGCAGCCAAGAGACAGCCTACGAGCAGTACTTC
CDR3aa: CASSQETAYEQYF

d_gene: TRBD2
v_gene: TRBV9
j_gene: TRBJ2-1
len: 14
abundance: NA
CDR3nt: TGTGCCAGCAACCCGGGACTAGAGTACAATGAGCAGTTCTTC
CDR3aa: CASNPGLEYNEQFF

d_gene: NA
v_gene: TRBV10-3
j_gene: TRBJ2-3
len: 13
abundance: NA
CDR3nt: TGTGCCATCAGTGAAGGTGGCACAGATACGCAGTATTTT
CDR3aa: CAISEGGTDTQYF

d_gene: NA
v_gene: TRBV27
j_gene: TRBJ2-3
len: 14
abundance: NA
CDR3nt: TGTGCCAGCAGTTTATCAGGGTGGGCAGATACGCAGTATTTT
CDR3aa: CASSLSGWADTQYF

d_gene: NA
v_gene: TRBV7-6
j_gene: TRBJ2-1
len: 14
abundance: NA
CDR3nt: TGTGCCAGCAGCTTCGGCGGATCTTACAATGAGCAGTTCTTC
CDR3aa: CASSFGGSYNEQFF

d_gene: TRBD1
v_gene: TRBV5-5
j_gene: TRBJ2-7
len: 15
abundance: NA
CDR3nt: TGTGCCAGCAGCCTTTGGTTGGGACAGGGGTACGAGCAGTACTTC
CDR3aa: CASSLWLGQGYEQYF

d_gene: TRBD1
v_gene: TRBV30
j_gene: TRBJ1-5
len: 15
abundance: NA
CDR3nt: TGTGCCTGGAGTGAATGGACAGGGGGCAATCAGCCCCAGCATTTT
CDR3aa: CAWSEWTGGNQPQHF

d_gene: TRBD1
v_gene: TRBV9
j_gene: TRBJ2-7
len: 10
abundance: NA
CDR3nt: TGTGCCAGCAGCGCCCGGGACAGCCCCTTC
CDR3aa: CASSARDSPF

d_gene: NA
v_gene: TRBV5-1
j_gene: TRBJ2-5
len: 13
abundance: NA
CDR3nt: TGCGCCAGCAGAACTAGTTCTCGAGAGACCCAGTACTTC
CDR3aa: CASRTSSRETQYF

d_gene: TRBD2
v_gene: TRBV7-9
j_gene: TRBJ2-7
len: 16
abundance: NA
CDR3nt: TGTGCCAGCAGCCCCCGGACCGGCGGGAGTTCATACGAGCAGTACTTC
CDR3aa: CASSPRTGGSSYEQYF